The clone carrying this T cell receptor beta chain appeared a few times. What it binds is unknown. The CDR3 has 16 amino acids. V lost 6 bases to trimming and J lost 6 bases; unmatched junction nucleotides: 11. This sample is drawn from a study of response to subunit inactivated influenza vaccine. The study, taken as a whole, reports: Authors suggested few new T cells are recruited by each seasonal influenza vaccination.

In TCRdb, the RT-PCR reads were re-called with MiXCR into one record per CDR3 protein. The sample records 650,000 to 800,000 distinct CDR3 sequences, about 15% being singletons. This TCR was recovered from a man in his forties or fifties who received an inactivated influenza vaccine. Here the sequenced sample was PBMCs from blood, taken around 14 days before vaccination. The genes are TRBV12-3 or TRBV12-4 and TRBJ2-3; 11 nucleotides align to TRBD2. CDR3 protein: CASSPGASGRLDTQYF. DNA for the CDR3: TGTGCCAGCAGCCCGGGCGCTAGCGGGAGGTTGGATACGCAGTATTTT.